This TCR beta chain was documented in a study of blood T cells in healthy people across ages. Study-wide results and limits: Naive T cell percentage by flow cytometry tracked strongly with beta diversity.

About this clonotype: Its antigen is not identified.

A second PCR of about 7 to 12 cycles used a sample-barcoded 5' primer and a J-beta primer mix. MiXCR was run by TCRdb on the 5' RACE reads, yielding one entry per CDR3 protein. The data hold 500,000 to 550,000 distinct CDR3 sequences, with around 24% observed a single time. This CDR3 is 11 amino acids long. The germline gives CDR1 MNHEY, CDR2 SVGAGI. The V end was cut by 6 bases, the J end by 8 bases, with 7 bases between. These same records also appear under a second study, on T cells of mothers and their children. That paper states: No T cell clones of persistent microchimeric origin were detected.

This TCR derives from a boy between 5 and 17 years old in good health. The sample taken for sequencing was blood. The V gene is TRBV6-5, the J gene TRBJ1-4, with D possibly being TRBD1 (5 bases). In DNA form, the CDR3 reads TGTGCCAGCAGCAACAGGGAAAAACTGTTTTTT. Amino acids: CASSNREKLFF.